The rows below give T cell receptor beta chains drawn from one sample of a study of T cell responses to AZD1222 COVID-19 vaccine. Repertoires were generated with immunoSEQ multiplex PCR, while TCRdb's copy carries only in-frame clones and drops some. Here the sample spans under 150,000 clones, 75% to 95% being singletons. The sequenced sample was peripheral blood, obtained on day 0 of AZD1222 vaccination. The receptors originated from an adult in good health. Each CDR3 is given with its conserved first and last residue. D genes are given only for firm matches. Where a row states a size, it is once, few, many or the class of an expanded clone; other rows omit it.

len,j_gene,v_gene,d_gene,abundance,CDR3nt,CDR3aa
16,TRBJ1-2,TRBV6-2/TRBV6-3,-,-,TGTGCCAGCAGCGCCCACGGACCTAGAGGAAACTATGGCTACACCTTC,CASSAHGPRGNYGYTF
16,TRBJ1-3,TRBV5-1,-,-,TGCGCCAGCAGCTTGGCACAGCTCACTACTGGAAACACCATATATTTT,CASSLAQLTTGNTIYF
15,TRBJ1-1,TRBV7-9,TRBD1,-,TGTGCCAGCAGCTTACCCGGGACAGGTGTTTCTGAAGCTTTCTTT,CASSLPGTGVSEAFF
15,TRBJ2-1,TRBV19,-,-,TGTGCCAGTAGTATCAGTTGGGGGGCCTACAATGAGCAGTTCTTC,CASSISWGAYNEQFF
16,TRBJ1-1,TRBV5-1,-,-,TGCGCCAGCAGCGCATTACCCGGGACATCGGTCACTGAAGCTTTCTTT,CASSALPGTSVTEAFF
12,TRBJ1-2,TRBV28,-,-,TGTGCCAGCAGTTTACTCGCCCATGGCTACACCTTC,CASSLLAHGYTF
16,TRBJ2-1,TRBV5-1,-,once,TGCGCCAGCAGCTTGGGGACCCGTGGGCGGAACAATGAGCAGTTCTTC,CASSLGTRGRNNEQFF
15,TRBJ2-6,TRBV11-2,-,-,TGTGCCAGCAGCTTCGAGAGGGGTGGGGCCAACGTCCTGACTTTC,CASSFERGGANVLTF
15,TRBJ1-6,TRBV11-3,TRBD1,-,TGTGCCAGCACCGTCCGGGACAGGGGTGGTTCACCCCTCCACTTT,CASTVRDRGGSPLHF
17,TRBJ2-6,TRBV9,-,-,TGTGCCAGCAGCTCATTTCAGATTTCCTCTGGGGCCAACGTCCTGACTTTC,CASSSFQISSGANVLTF
12,TRBJ1-5,TRBV7-9,-,few,TGTGCCAGCAGCAGGACAAATCAGCCCCAGCATTTT,CASSRTNQPQHF
14,TRBJ1-1,TRBV5-1,TRBD1,-,TGCGCCAGCAGCTTGGATGGCAGGGGGACTGAAGCTTTCTTT,CASSLDGRGTEAFF
16,TRBJ2-5,TRBV9,TRBD2,-,TGTGCCAGCAGCGAGAGAGGACTAGCGGGAGAAGAGACCCAGTACTTC,CASSERGLAGEETQYF
12,TRBJ1-1,TRBV12-3/TRBV12-4,-,-,TGTGCCAGCAGTTTTCGCTTAGCTGAAGCTTTCTTT,CASSFRLAEAFF
14,TRBJ1-1,TRBV7-9,-,-,TGTGCCAGCAGCTTATACGGTATGAACACTGAAGCTTTCTTT,CASSLYGMNTEAFF
14,TRBJ1-1,TRBV9,-,-,TGTGCCAGCAGCTACACAGGGATGAACACTGAAGCTTTCTTT,CASSYTGMNTEAFF
13,TRBJ1-1,TRBV3-1/TRBV3-2,-,-,TGTGCCAGCAGCCAAGTCTCCGGCACTGAAGCTTTCTTT,CASSQVSGTEAFF
14,TRBJ2-5,TRBV24-1,-,once,TGTGCCACCAGTGACCCCGGGACCCTGGAGACCCAGTACTTC,CATSDPGTLETQYF
14,TRBJ2-3,TRBV4-1,-,-,TGCGCCAGCAGCCACCGGGTCACAGGAGATACGCAGTATTTT,CASSHRVTGDTQYF
13,TRBJ1-5,TRBV2,-,-,TGTGCCAGCCGACGGGATAGCAATCAGCCCCAGCATTTT,CASRRDSNQPQHF
17,TRBJ2-1,TRBV4-1,TRBD1,-,TGCGCCAGCAGCCAAGTGTTAAGACAGGGGCCCTACAATGAGCAGTTCTTC,CASSQVLRQGPYNEQFF
14,TRBJ1-5,TRBV19,-,-,TGTGCCAGTAGTAAGGTTGGCATAAATCAGCCCCAGCATTTT,CASSKVGINQPQHF
13,TRBJ1-2,TRBV15,-,-,TGTGCCACCAGCAGAGACACTAACTATGGCTACACCTTC,CATSRDTNYGYTF
13,TRBJ1-5,TRBV12-3/TRBV12-4,-,-,TGTGCCAGCAGGCAGAGTAGCAATCAGCCCCAGCATTTT,CASRQSSNQPQHF
16,TRBJ2-1,TRBV24-1,-,-,TGTGCCACCAGTGATTTATCCGGCAGCTCCTACAATGAGCAGTTCTTC,CATSDLSGSSYNEQFF
17,TRBJ2-5,TRBV6-2/TRBV6-3,-,-,TGTGCCAGCAGTTACTCGTATGAGACTACCGCACAAGAGACCCAGTACTTC,CASSYSYETTAQETQYF
14,TRBJ1-5,TRBV5-5,-,-,TGTGCCAGCAGCCCCGACCATAGCAATCAGCCCCAGCATTTT,CASSPDHSNQPQHF
12,TRBJ2-7,TRBV7-2,-,-,TGTGCCAGCAGCCCGTGGGGGTACGAGCAGTACTTC,CASSPWGYEQYF
15,TRBJ1-1,TRBV29-1,-,-,TGCAGCGTTGGGGCAGGTTGGGGAATGAACCCTGAAGCTTTCTTT,CSVGAGWGMNPEAFF
16,TRBJ2-7,TRBV18,TRBD1,-,TGTGCCAGCTCACCGCGTAACGCGGGACAGGGGTCCGAGCAGTACTTC,CASSPRNAGQGSEQYF
12,TRBJ2-5,TRBV2,-,-,TGTGCCAGCAGGGCTACCAGAGAGACCCAGTACTTC,CASRATRETQYF
14,TRBJ1-1,TRBV5-4,-,-,TGTGCCAGCAGCTTGGATATTAGAAACACTGAAGCTTTCTTT,CASSLDIRNTEAFF
15,TRBJ2-1,TRBV25-1,TRBD2,-,TGTGCCAGCAGTAATAGCGGGAGAACCTACAATGAGCAGTTCTTC,CASSNSGRTYNEQFF